The clone carrying this T cell receptor beta chain was counted a few times. The sample originates from a study of blood T cell repertoires in COVID-19. At the level of the study: Whether acute or convalescent, the COVID-19 samples came from the United States, Italy and Spain. The analysed material was cDNA or gDNA that came from T cells, B-cell-depleted T cells, or PBMCs.

Trimming removed 1 base from V and 9 bases from J, with 11 bases in between. Germline-derived CDR1 and CDR2 are SGDLS and YYNGEE. CDR3 length: 13 residues. Per the original methods: For nucleated cells, counts were estimated from reference gene primer amplification. Sequenced by immunoSEQ multiplex PCR; TCRdb stores in-frame clones only, minus some. V and J calls and clone size are copied from that table; D and trimming were computed from the DNA. The data hold a few hundred thousand clones, with roughly 83% observed a single time. This TCR came from a woman aged 50 to 65 with acute or convalescent COVID-19. The V and J genes are TRBV9 and TRBJ1-5, with D maybe TRBD1 (5 bases). The sample consisted of peripheral blood. CDR3 sequence (DNA): TGTGCCAGCAGCGTATCATCGCAGGGGCCCCAGCATTTT. Residues: CASSVSSQGPQHF.